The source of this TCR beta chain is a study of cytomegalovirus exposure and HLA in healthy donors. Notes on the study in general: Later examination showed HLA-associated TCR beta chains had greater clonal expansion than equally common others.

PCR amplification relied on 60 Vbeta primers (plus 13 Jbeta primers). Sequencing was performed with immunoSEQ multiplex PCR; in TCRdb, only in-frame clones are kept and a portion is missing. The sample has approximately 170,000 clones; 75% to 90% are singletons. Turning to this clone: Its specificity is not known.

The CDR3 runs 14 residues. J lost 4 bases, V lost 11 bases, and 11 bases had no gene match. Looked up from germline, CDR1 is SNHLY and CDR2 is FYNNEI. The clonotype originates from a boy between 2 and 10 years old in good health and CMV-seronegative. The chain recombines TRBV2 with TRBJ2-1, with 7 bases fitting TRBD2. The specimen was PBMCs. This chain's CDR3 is CAPSSEGGYNEQFF. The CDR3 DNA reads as TGTGCCCCCAGCAGCGAGGGAGGGTACAATGAGCAGTTCTTC.